The next 6 T cell receptor beta chains were all read from a single sample in a study of blood T cell repertoires in COVID-19. Some clones are missing from TCRdb's copy, which holds only in-frame ones; the method was immunoSEQ multiplex PCR. Here the sample spans roughly 250,000 clones, roughly 90% being singletons. What was sequenced was peripheral blood. The receptors come from a man under 40 with acute or convalescent COVID-19.

This clone is a singleton in its sample. Other DNA sequences in the same sample also yield this CDR3. The chain is built from TRBV30 and TRBJ2-2, with 9 bases identical to TRBD2. V gave up 0 bases and J gave up 8 bases; unmatched junction bases: 10. The germline CDR1 and CDR2 sequences are GTSNPN and SVGIG (reference sequence). The CDR3 extends over 16 amino acids. The CDR3 sequence: CAWSVMDSGSGGELFF. Written as DNA, the CDR3 is TGTGCCTGGAGTGTAATGGATAGCGGGAGCGGTGGGGAGCTGTTTTTT.

The chain joins TRBV19 to TRBJ1-1, with 9 nucleotides matching TRBD1. CDR3 size: 13 residues. Germline V CDR1 and CDR2: LNHDA, SQIVND (reference sequence). Trimming took 2 bases from V and 7 from J; bases not matched to a gene: 2. CDR3 nucleotides: TGTGCCAGTAGTATACGGACAGGGGTTGAAGCTTTCTTT. This gives the protein CASSIRTGVEAFF.

The chain joins TRBV30 to TRBJ2-7; a weak D match, TRBD1 (5 bases). This CDR3 contains 14 residues. Trimming removed 5 bases from V and 2 bases from J, with 16 bases in between. Germline V gives CDR1 GTSNPN, CDR2 SVGIG (reference sequence). CDR3 sequence reads: CAWAEGAITYEQYF. In DNA form, the CDR3 reads TGTGCCTGGGCGGAAGGGGCCATAACCTACGAGCAGTACTTC.

The genes are TRBV19 and TRBJ2-6; 7 nucleotides match TRBD1. This CDR3 comprises 14 residues. V shed 6 bases, J shed 1 base, and the junction held 0 bases outside the gene matches. Germline CDR1 reads LNHDA; CDR2 reads SQIVND (reference sequence). CDR3 nucleotide sequence: TGTGCCAGTAGACAGGGGTCTGGGGCCAACGTCCTGACTTTC. This sequence encodes CASRQGSGANVLTF.

V usage is TRBV5-1 and J usage is TRBJ2-2, with 9 bases identical to TRBD1. The germline CDR1 and CDR2 sequences are SGHRS and YFSETQ. Unmatched junction bases numbered 6, after V lost 2 bases and J lost 4 bases. This CDR3 region has 16 residues. CDR3 region: CASSLTGGAGTGELFF. The DNA of the CDR3 is TGCGCCAGCAGCTTAACAGGGGGCGCGGGCACCGGGGAGCTGTTTTTT.

V gene TRBV4-1 combines with J gene TRBJ1-6; D is perhaps TRBD1 (5 bases). Germline V CDR1 and CDR2: MGHRA, YSYEKL. The V and J ends lost 0 bases and 0 bases respectively, with 12 bases between them. There are 18 residues in the CDR3. CDR3 in DNA: TGCGCCAGCAGCCAAGAGGGGCAGGGCAGCTCCTATAATTCACCCCTCCACTTT. Encoded protein: CASSQEGQGSSYNSPLHF.